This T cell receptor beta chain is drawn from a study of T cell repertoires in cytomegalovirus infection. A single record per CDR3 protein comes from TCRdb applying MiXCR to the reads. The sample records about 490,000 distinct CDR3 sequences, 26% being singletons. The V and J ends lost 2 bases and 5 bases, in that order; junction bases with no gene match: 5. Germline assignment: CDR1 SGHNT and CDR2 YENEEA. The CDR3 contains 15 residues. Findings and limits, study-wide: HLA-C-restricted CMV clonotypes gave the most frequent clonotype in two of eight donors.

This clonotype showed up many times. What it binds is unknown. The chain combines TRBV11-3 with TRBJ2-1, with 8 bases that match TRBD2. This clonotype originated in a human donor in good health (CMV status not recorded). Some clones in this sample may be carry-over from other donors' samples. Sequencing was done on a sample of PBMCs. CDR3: CASSLRLAGNNEQFF. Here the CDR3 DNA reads TGTGCCAGCAGCTTACGGCTAGCGGGTAACAATGAGCAGTTCTTC.